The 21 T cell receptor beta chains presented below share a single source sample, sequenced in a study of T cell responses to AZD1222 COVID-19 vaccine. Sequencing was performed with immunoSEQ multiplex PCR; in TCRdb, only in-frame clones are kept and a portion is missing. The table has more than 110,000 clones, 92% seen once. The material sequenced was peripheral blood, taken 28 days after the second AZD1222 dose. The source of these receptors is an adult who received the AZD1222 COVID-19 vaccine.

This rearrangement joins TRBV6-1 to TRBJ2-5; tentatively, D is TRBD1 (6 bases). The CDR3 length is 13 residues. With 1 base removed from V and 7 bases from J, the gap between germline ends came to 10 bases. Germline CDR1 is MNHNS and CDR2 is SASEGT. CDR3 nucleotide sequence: TGTGCCAGCAGTGAAGGACAGGTCGGGACCCAGTACTTC. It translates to CASSEGQVGTQYF.

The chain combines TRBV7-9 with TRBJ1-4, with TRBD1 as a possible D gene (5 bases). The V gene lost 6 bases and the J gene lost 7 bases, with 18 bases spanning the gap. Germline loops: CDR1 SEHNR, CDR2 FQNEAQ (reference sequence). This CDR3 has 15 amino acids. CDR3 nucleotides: TGTGCCAGCAGGAGAACAGACCGGCAGGGTGAAAAACTGTTTTTT. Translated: CASRRTDRQGEKLFF.

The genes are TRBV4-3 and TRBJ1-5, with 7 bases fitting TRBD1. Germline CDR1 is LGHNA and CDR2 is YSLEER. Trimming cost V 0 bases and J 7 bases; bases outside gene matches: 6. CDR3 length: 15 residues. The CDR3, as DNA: TGCGCCAGCAGCCAAGATCGAGGGGGCGGCCAGCCCCAGCATTTT. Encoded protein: CASSQDRGGGQPQHF.

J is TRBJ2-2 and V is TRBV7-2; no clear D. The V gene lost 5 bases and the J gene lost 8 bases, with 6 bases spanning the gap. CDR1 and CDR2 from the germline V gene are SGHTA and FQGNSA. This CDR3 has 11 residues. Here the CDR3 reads CASSQVGELFF. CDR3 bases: TGTGCCAGCAGCCAGGTAGGGGAGCTGTTTTTT.

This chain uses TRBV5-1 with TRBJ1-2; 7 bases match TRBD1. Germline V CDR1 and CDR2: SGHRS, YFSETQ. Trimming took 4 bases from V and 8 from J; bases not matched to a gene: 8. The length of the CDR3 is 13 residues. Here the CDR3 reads CASSLDRVMGYTF. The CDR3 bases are TGCGCCAGCAGCCTAGACAGGGTCATGGGCTACACCTTC.

The CDR3 coding sequence is TGTGCCAGCAGCTTAACAGCGGGGGGAACCTACGAGCAGTACTTC. As protein: CASSLTAGGTYEQYF. This chain connects TRBV7-9 to TRBJ2-7; 9 bases line up with TRBD2. Per germline, CDR1 SEHNR and CDR2 FQNEAQ (reference sequence). The CDR3 extends over 15 amino acids. V was clipped by 2 bases and J by 2 bases; unmatched bases: 4.

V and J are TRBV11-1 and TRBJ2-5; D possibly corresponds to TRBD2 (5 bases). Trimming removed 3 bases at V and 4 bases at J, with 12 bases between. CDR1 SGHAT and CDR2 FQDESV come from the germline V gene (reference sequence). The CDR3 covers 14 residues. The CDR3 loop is CASSFEGWGETQYF. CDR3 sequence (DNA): TGTGCCAGCAGCTTCGAGGGTTGGGGAGAGACCCAGTACTTC. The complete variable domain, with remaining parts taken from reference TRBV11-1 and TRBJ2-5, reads EAEVAQSPRYKITEKSQAVAFWCDPISGHATLYWYRQILGQGPELLVQFQDESVVDDSQLPKDRFSAERLKGVDSTLKIQPAELGDSAMYLCASSFEGWGETQYFGPGTRLLVL.

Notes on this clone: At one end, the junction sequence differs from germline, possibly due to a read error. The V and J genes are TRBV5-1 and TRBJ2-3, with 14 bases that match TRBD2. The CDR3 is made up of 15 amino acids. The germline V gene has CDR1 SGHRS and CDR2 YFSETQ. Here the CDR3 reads CASSLPGLAGDGCDF. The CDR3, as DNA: TGCGCCAGCAGCTTGCCGGGACTAGCGGGAGACGGGTGTGATTTT.

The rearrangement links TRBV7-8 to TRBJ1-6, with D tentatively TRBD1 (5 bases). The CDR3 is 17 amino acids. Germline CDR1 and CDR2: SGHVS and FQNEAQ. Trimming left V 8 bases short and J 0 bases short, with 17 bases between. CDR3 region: CASRPLSGGSYNSPLHF. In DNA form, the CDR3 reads TGTGCCAGCCGCCCATTAAGTGGGGGCTCCTATAATTCACCCCTCCACTTT.

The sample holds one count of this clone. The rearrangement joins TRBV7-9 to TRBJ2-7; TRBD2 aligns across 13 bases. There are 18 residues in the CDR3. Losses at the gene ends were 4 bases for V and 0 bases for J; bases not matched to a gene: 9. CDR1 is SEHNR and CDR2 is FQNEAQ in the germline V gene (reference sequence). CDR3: CASSYPGTSGTFSYEQYF. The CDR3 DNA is TGTGCCAGCAGCTATCCCGGGACTAGCGGGACCTTCTCCTACGAGCAGTACTTC.

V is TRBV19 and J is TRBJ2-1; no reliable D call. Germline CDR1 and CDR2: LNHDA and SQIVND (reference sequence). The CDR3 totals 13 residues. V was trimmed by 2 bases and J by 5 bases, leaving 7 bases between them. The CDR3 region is CASSINRDNEQFF. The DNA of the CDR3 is TGTGCCAGTAGTATAAACAGAGACAATGAGCAGTTCTTC.

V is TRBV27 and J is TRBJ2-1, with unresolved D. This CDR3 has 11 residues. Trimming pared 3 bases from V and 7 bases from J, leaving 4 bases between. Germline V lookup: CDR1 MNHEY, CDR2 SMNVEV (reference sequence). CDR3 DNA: TGTGCCAGCAGTTTTTTAAATGAGCAGTTCTTC. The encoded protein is CASSFLNEQFF.

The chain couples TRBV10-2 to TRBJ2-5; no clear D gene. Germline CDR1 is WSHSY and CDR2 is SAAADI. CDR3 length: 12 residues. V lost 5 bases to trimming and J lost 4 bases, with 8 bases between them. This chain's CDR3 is CASSRSGETQYF. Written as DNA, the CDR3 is TGCGCCAGCAGTAGGTCAGGAGAGACCCAGTACTTC.

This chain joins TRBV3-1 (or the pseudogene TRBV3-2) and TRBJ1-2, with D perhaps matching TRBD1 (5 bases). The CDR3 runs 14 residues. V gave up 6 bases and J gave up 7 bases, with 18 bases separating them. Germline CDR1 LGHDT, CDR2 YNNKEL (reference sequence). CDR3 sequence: CASSIKGPGTGYTF. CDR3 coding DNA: TGTGCCAGCAGTATTAAGGGGCCAGGGACTGGCTACACCTTC.

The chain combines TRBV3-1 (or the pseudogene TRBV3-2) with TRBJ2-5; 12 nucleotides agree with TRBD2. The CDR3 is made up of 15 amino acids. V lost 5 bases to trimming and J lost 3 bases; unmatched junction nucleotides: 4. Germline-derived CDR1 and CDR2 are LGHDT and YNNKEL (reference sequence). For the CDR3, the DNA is TGTGCCAGCAGCGATAGACTAGCGGGAGAAGAGACCCAGTACTTC. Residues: CASSDRLAGEETQYF.

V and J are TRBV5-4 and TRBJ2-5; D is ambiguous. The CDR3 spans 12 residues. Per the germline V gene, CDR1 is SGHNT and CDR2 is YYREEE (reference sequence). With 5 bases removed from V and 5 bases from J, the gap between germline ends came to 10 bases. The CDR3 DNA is TGTGCCAGCAGGGGCGAAAGGGAGACCCAGTACTTC. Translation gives CASRGERETQYF.

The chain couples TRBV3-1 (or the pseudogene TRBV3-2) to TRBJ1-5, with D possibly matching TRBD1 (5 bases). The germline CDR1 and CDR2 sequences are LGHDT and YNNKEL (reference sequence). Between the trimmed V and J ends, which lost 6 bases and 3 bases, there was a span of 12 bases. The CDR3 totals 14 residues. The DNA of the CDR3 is TGTGCCAGCAGTCGGACACTAACCAATCAGCCCCAGCATTTT. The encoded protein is CASSRTLTNQPQHF.

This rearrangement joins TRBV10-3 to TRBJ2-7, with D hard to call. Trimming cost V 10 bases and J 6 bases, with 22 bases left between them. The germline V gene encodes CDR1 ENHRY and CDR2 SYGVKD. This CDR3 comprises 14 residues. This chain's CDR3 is CASQTTDGPTEQYF. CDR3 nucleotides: TGTGCCAGCCAAACGACGGATGGCCCCACCGAGCAGTACTTC.

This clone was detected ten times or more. CDR3 residues: CASSQGLRGLSSYEQYF. In DNA, the CDR3 is TGCGCCAGCAGCCAAGGGTTGCGGGGACTCTCTTCCTACGAGCAGTACTTC. V gene TRBV4-3 combines with J gene TRBJ2-7; D may be TRBD2 (6 bases). The CDR3 runs 17 residues. V was trimmed by 1 base and J by 1 base, leaving 17 bases between them. The V gene's germline CDR1 is LGHNA and CDR2 YSLEER.

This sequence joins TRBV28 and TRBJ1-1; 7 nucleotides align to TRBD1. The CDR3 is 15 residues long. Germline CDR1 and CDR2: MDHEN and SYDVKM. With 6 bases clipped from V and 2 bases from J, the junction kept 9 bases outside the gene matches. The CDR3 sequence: CASSVILGGNTEAFF. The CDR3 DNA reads TGTGCCAGCAGCGTTATTTTAGGGGGCAACACTGAAGCTTTCTTT.

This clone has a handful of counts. CDR3 sequence (DNA): TGCGCCAGCAGTATCGGGGGAACTAATGAAAAACTGTTTTTT. Its protein product is CASSIGGTNEKLFF. The chain links TRBV10-2 to TRBJ1-4, with a tentative D call TRBD1 (5 bases). The CDR3 totals 14 residues. CDR1 is WSHSY, CDR2 SAAADI, per germline. Trimming took 5 bases from V and 1 from J, leaving 8 bases between them.